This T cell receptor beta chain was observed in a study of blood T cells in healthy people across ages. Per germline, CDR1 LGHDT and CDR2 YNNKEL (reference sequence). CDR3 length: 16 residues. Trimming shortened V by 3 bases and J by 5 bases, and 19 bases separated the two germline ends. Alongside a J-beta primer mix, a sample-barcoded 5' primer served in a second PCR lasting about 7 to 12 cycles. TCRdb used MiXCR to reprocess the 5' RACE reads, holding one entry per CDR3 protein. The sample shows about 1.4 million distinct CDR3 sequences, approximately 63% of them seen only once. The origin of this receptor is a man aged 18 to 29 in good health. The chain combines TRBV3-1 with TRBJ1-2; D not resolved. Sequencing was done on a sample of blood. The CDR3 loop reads CASSQGQPRPLYGYTF. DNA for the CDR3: TGTGCCAGCAGCCAGGGCCAGCCCCGGCCCCTATATGGCTACACCTTC.